The 21 T cell receptor beta chains below were found in one sample sequenced in a study of shared clonotypes between healthy human individuals. Assay: immunoSEQ multiplex PCR; the TCRdb copy retains only in-frame clones and omits some. The sample has fewer than 1.8 million clones; 98% are singletons. Input material: naive CD4+ T cells sorted from blood. Documented subset: CD45RA+ positively selected. These receptors were taken from a man aged 25 to 45 in good health.

The chain is built from TRBV27 and TRBJ1-2, with D possibly matching TRBD1 (5 bases). V lost 4 bases to trimming and J lost 5 bases, with 11 bases between them. This CDR3 is built from 13 residues. The V gene's germline CDR1 is MNHEY and CDR2 SMNVEV (reference sequence). CDR3 in amino acids: CASSSGTAYGYTF. The CDR3 DNA reads as TGTGCCAGCAGTTCCGGGACTGCATATGGCTACACCTTC.

With regard to this clone: In the same sample, other DNA sequences code for this CDR3. The rearrangement uses TRBV28 and TRBJ2-7; 7 bases agree with TRBD2. The junction had 6 bases not matched to a gene; V was cut back by 3 bases and J by 1 base. Germline CDR1 MDHEN, CDR2 SYDVKM. The CDR3 extends over 15 amino acids. Here the CDR3 reads CASSLAGAPSYEQYF. DNA for the CDR3: TGTGCCAGCAGTTTGGCGGGAGCGCCATCCTACGAGCAGTACTTC.

The rearrangement joins TRBV14 to TRBJ2-2, with 8 bases that match TRBD2. The CDR3 consists of 17 residues. Trimming removed 0 bases from V and 2 bases from J; junction bases left unmatched: 5. Germline values: CDR1 SGHDN, CDR2 FVKESK. In nucleotides, the CDR3 is TGTGCCAGCAGCCAAGAAAAACTAGCGGTAAACACCGGGGAGCTGTTTTTT. Protein sequence: CASSQEKLAVNTGELFF.

V usage is TRBV5-1 and J usage is TRBJ2-1; possibly TRBD2 for D (5 bases). V was clipped by 7 bases and J by 5 bases, with 13 bases between them. This CDR3 has 13 amino acids. In germline, CDR1 is SGHRS, CDR2 YFSETQ. CDR3 DNA sequence: TGCGCCAGCGGGGAACTAGTCGACAATGAGCAGTTCTTC. It codes for CASGELVDNEQFF.

This chain uses TRBV21-1 with TRBJ2-5; the DNA was not compared with TRBD2, the D call given in the table. TRBV21-1 is tagged as a pseudogene. This CDR3 comprises 17 residues. CDR3 DNA: TGTGCCAGCAGCAAACGGAGCCCGACTAGCGGGAAAGAGACCCAGTACTTC. Encoded protein: CASSKRSPTSGKETQYF.

The rearrangement joins TRBV27 to TRBJ2-1; D is perhaps TRBD1 (5 bases). V lost 5 bases to trimming and J lost 9 bases, with 26 bases between them. Germline loops: CDR1 MNHEY, CDR2 SMNVEV (reference sequence). The CDR3 runs 17 residues. Written as DNA, the CDR3 is TGTGCCAGCAGTCCGGGCCTACAGGCGAGTTCTTTGATTGAGCAGTTCTTC. This encodes CASSPGLQASSLIEQFF.

This chain connects TRBV4-1 to TRBJ1-3; D possibly corresponds to TRBD1 (6 bases). Trimming pared 8 bases from V and 2 bases from J, leaving 31 bases between. The CDR3 length is 20 residues. The germline V gene has CDR1 MGHRA and CDR2 YSYEKL. The CDR3 DNA reads as TGCGCCAGCTCTAATCGACACGGTATACACGGACAGATCACTGGAAACACCATATATTTT. Protein: CASSNRHGIHGQITGNTIYF.

The V call is TRBV2, the J call TRBJ2-2; maybe TRBD1 (6 bases). V lost 7 bases to trimming and J lost 6 bases, with 15 bases between them. This CDR3 comprises 14 residues. The germline V gene encodes CDR1 SNHLY and CDR2 FYNNEI. CDR3 amino acids: CASISPRGSGELFF. The CDR3 nucleotides read TGTGCCAGCATATCGCCGAGGGGGTCCGGGGAGCTGTTTTTT.

The chain carries TRBV7-2 and TRBJ2-1; 13 bases are shared with TRBD2. This CDR3 has 16 amino acids. With 1 base clipped from V and 4 bases from J, the junction kept 1 base outside the gene matches. Germline lookup yields CDR1 SGHTA and CDR2 FQGNSA. The CDR3 DNA reads as TGTGCCAGCAGCTTAGGGACTAGCGGGAGATACAATGAGCAGTTCTTC. It yields the protein CASSLGTSGRYNEQFF.

Comment on this clone: Germline and junction disagree at one end, which may indicate a read error. The rearrangement links TRBV20-1 to TRBJ2-7; D is unclear. From germline, CDR1 is DFQATT and CDR2 SNEGSKA (reference sequence). The CDR3 contains 10 residues. CDR3 DNA sequence: TGCAGTGCCGTTTCTATCACCCGCCACTTC. Translation: CSAVSITRHF.

The V gene is TRBV7-9, the J gene TRBJ1-2; no firm D call. Trimming took off 5 bases at V and 1 base at J, with 11 bases between the two ends. This CDR3 comprises 14 residues. The V gene's germline CDR1 is SEHNR and CDR2 FQNEAQ (reference sequence). CDR3 in DNA: TGTGCCAGCAGCCTAGATAGCCATAACTATGGCTACACCTTC. It encodes CASSLDSHNYGYTF.

Points on this clone: The junction does not match germline at one end; this may be a read error. The chain carries TRBV7-9 and TRBJ1-3; TRBD1 is a possible D gene (6 bases). The CDR3 has 16 residues. CDR1 and CDR2 from the germline V gene are SEHNR and FQNEAQ (reference sequence). The DNA for the CDR3 is TGTGCCAGCTGCTTGAAGGGACATGACTCTGGAAACACCATATATTTT. Residues: CASCLKGHDSGNTIYF.

The chain recombines TRBV25-1 with TRBJ2-3; 9 nucleotides match TRBD1. Unmatched junction bases numbered 6, after V lost 2 bases and J lost 3 bases. From germline, CDR1 is MGHDK and CDR2 SYGVNS. The CDR3 runs 16 residues. CDR3 nucleotide sequence: TGTGCCAGCAGTGAACCTAAGACAGGGGGTACAGATACGCAGTATTTT. Translated, it gives CASSEPKTGGTDTQYF.

The chain carries TRBV23-1 and TRBJ2-7, with a weak D call TRBD2 (6 bases). TRBV23-1 is an open reading frame, and its role is uncertain. The CDR3 runs 13 residues. The germline V and J ends were trimmed by 4 bases and 2 bases, with 9 bases remaining between them. The CDR3 coding sequence is TGCGCCAGCAGTCGGCGGGGTCCCTACGAGCAGTACTTC. It specifies CASSRRGPYEQYF.

This clone was seen just once. The V call is TRBV6-1, the J call TRBJ2-7; the D gene is possibly TRBD1 (5 bases). The V end was cut by 8 bases, the J end by 1 base, with 18 bases between. Germline V gene sequence: CDR1 MNHNS, CDR2 SASEGT. CDR3 length equals 15 residues. The DNA for the CDR3 is TGTGCCAGCCGTCCCCAGACAGTCATGTCCTACGAGCAGTACTTC. Protein sequence: CASRPQTVMSYEQYF.

The chain has TRBV5-4 and TRBJ2-5, with D possibly TRBD1 on 6 matching bases. Germline V gives CDR1 SGHNT, CDR2 YYREEE (reference sequence). Trimming took off 6 bases at V and 2 bases at J, with 17 bases between the two ends. The CDR3 extends over 15 amino acids. The CDR3 DNA is TGTGCCAGCACCCTCGGTCTGGGGGCTCAAGAGACCCAGTACTTC. This codes for CASTLGLGAQETQYF.

V and J are TRBV18 and TRBJ1-4, with D possibly matching TRBD1 (5 bases). The germline V gene encodes CDR1 KGHSH and CDR2 LQKENI. The length of the CDR3 is 13 residues. Trimming removed 4 bases at V and 4 bases at J, with 7 bases between. The CDR3 coding sequence is TGTGCCAGCTCACGTGGGGGTAATGAAAAACTGTTTTTT. This sequence encodes CASSRGGNEKLFF.

The chain has TRBV5-1 and TRBJ2-3; tentatively, D is TRBD1 (7 bases). This CDR3 contains 14 residues. Germline V gene data show CDR1 as SGHRS and CDR2 as YFSETQ. Deletions cut 6 bases from V and 5 bases from J, with 16 bases between. The CDR3 nucleotides read TGCGCCAGCATCTCGAGGCAGGGGGGAGATACGCAGTATTTT. This sequence encodes CASISRQGGDTQYF.

This clone was found once. This chain uses TRBV5-1 with TRBJ1-1; possible D gene TRBD1, 5 bases. CDR1 SGHRS and CDR2 YFSETQ come from the germline V gene. The ends were cut back, 4 bases at V and 1 base at J, with 14 bases in the middle. The CDR3 has 15 amino acids. CDR3 nucleotides: TGCGCCAGCAGCCAACCGGGACGGACGAACACTGAAGCTTTCTTT. Its protein product is CASSQPGRTNTEAFF.

The genes are TRBV5-1 and TRBJ2-5; D possibly corresponds to TRBD1 (5 bases). From germline, CDR1 is SGHRS and CDR2 YFSETQ. This CDR3 region has 15 residues. V lost 0 bases, J lost 5 bases, and 14 bases lay in between. The CDR3 bases are TGCGCCAGCAGCTTGGGACAGCCGACGCGGGAGACCCAGTACTTC. Amino acids: CASSLGQPTRETQYF.

This clone is a singleton in its sample. The chain employs TRBV7-6 and TRBJ2-2; D may be TRBD1 or TRBD2 (6 bases each). CDR3 size: 15 residues. V lost 0 bases, J lost 4 bases, and 9 bases lay in between. Germline CDR1 is SGHVS and CDR2 is FNYEAQ. CDR3 sequence: CASSLAGGTTGELFF. The CDR3, as DNA: TGTGCCAGCAGCTTAGCAGGGGGGACCACCGGGGAGCTGTTTTTT.